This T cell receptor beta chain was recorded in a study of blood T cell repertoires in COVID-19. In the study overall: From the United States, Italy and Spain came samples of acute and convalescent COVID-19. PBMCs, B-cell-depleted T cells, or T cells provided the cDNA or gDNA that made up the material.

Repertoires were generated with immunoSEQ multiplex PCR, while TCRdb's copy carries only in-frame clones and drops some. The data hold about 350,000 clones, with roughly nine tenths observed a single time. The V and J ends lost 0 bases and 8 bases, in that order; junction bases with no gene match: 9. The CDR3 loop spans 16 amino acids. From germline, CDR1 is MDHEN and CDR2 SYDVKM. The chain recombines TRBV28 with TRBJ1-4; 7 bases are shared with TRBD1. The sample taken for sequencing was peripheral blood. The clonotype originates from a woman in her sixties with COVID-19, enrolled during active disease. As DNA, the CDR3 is TGTGCCAGCAGTTTATGGGTCACAGGGGCAGGAGAAAAACTGTTTTTT. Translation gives CASSLWVTGAGEKLFF.